This T cell receptor (beta chain) stems from a study of blood T cells in healthy people across ages. Whole-study results and caveats: Age advanced and TCR beta diversity per million T cells fell, roughly linearly.

Next came a second PCR, run for 7 to 11 cycles, which used a sample-barcoded 5' primer along with a J-beta primer mix. TCRdb processed the 5' RACE reads anew with MiXCR; each CDR3 protein has one entry. The profile covers more than 650,000 distinct CDR3 sequences, with roughly 25% appearing a single time and under 3% taken by the ten largest. CDR3 length: 14 residues. CDR1 LGHDT and CDR2 YNNKEL come from the germline V gene (reference sequence). As to this clonotype: Its antigen is unidentified.

Samples had at least 6.5 million PBMCs isolated from them. The data were also submitted as part of a second study, on T cells of mothers and their children.

This TCR came from a boy aged 5-17 years in good health. Sequenced: blood. The chain employs TRBV3-1 and TRBJ2-5; D not resolved. The J call may be in error: the DNA end matches TRBJ2-7 better. CDR3 residues: CASSQGLGTYEQYF. In DNA, the CDR3 is TGTGCCAGCAGCCAAGGGTTGGGGACCTACGAGCAGTACTTC.